This note documents a single TCR beta chain sequence. The data were obtained in a study of cytomegalovirus exposure and HLA in healthy donors. Use of 60 Vbeta and 13 Jbeta primers characterized the PCR. Assay used: immunoSEQ multiplex PCR; TCRdb lists only in-frame clones, some missing. The sample shows about 160,000 clones, about 75% of them seen only once. Germline V gene data show CDR1 as SGHTA and CDR2 as FQGTGA. J was trimmed by 6 bases and V by 6 bases; bases with no gene match: 7. CDR3 length equals 15 residues. This receptor was taken from a man younger than 35 in good health and CMV-seropositive. The source material was PBMCs. The gene calls are TRBV7-3 and TRBJ2-3; 12 nucleotides line up with TRBD2. CDR3 nucleotides: TGTGCCAGCAGTCGGACTAGCGGGGCCATGGATACGCAGTATTTT. This sequence encodes CASSRTSGAMDTQYF.